This TCR beta chain is drawn from a study of shared clonotypes between healthy human individuals. CDR3 length equals 14 residues. From germline, CDR1 is KGHSH and CDR2 LQKENI. The V end lost 3 bases, the J end lost 4 bases, and 13 bases lay between the germline ends. Deep was the level used in running the assay. Libraries were prepared by immunoSEQ multiplex PCR; TCRdb keeps only in-frame clonotypes and omits some of them. The table includes around 2,000,000 clones, about 95% detected once. Naive CD8 isolation took CD45RO-negative cells positively selected for CCR7 and excluded terminally differentiated effector memory CD45RA+ cells. This clone was seen a single time.

V and J are TRBV18 and TRBJ2-7, with a possible D match to TRBD1 (5 bases). This TCR was recovered from a man aged 18 to 35 in good health. Material for sequencing was naive CD8+ T cells sorted from blood. The CDR3 DNA follows: TGTGCCAGCTCACCCCAGGGTCGCTCGTACGAGCAGTACTTC. Its translation: CASSPQGRSYEQYF.